A single sample gave rise to the 15 T cell receptor beta chains below, sequenced in a study of OX40 agonist ivuxolimab in advanced cancers. Here immunoSEQ multiplex PCR was the method, and the copy in TCRdb shows in-frame clones only, minus some. The table lists about 110,000 clones, less than 95% of them singletons. The specimen was CD4+ or CD8+ T cells sorted from blood, collected in a trial of the OX40 agonist ivuxolimab. These TCRs come from an adult with an advanced solid tumor such as melanoma, head and neck, liver or kidney cancer.

The rearrangement uses TRBV21-1 and TRBJ2-4; TRBD2 reflects the table's D call only, with no check against the DNA. TRBV21-1 is shown as a pseudogene. The CDR3 is 15 amino acids. CDR3 region: CASSTDLATKNIQYF. The CDR3 DNA reads TGTGCCAGCAGCACGGATCTAGCGACCAAAAACATTCAGTACTTC.

This chain joins TRBV5-1 and TRBJ2-3; TRBD1 agrees at 8 bases. V shed 0 bases and J 1 base; nucleotides not matched to a gene: 4. Germline V gene data show CDR1 as SGHRS and CDR2 as YFSETQ. CDR3 size: 16 residues. In DNA, the CDR3 is TGCGCCAGCAGCTTGGGACAGGGGCTCGGCACAGATACGCAGTATTTT. This translates into CASSLGQGLGTDTQYF.

The genes are TRBV6-4 and TRBJ2-2; 7 positions match TRBD1. The CDR3 consists of 14 residues. Germline CDR1 is MRHNA and CDR2 is SNTAGT. The V and J ends lost 3 bases and 3 bases, in that order; junction bases with no gene match: 1. In DNA, the CDR3 is TGTGCCAGCAGTGATCAGGGGGACACCGGGGAGCTGTTTTTT. Residues: CASSDQGDTGELFF.

The chain joins TRBV7-2 to TRBJ1-6; D is possibly TRBD1 (5 bases). Germline CDR1 is SGHTA and CDR2 is FQGNSA. V was trimmed by 0 bases and J by 9 bases, leaving 12 bases between them. The CDR3 contains 15 residues. CDR3 nucleotides: TGTGCCAGCAGCTTAGCAGGTAGGGGTGGTTCACCCCTCCACTTT. Residues: CASSLAGRGGSPLHF.

The chain recombines TRBV25-1 with TRBJ2-3; unclear D gene. With 4 bases removed from V and 3 bases from J, the gap between germline ends came to 5 bases. Per germline, CDR1 MGHDK and CDR2 SYGVNS. This CDR3 region has 12 residues. CDR3 protein: CASSAGTDTQYF. The CDR3 nucleotides are TGTGCCAGCAGTGCTGGGACAGATACGCAGTATTTT.

This sequence joins TRBV6-5 and TRBJ1-1, with TRBD1 matching over 7 bases. CDR3 length equals 12 residues. In germline, CDR1 is MNHEY, CDR2 SVGAGI. With V trimmed by 6 bases and J by 8 bases, 6 bases remained unmatched. The CDR3 sequence: CASRQRGLEAFF. CDR3 DNA sequence: TGTGCCAGCAGGCAGAGGGGGCTCGAAGCTTTCTTT.

The chain recombines TRBV5-6 with TRBJ2-7; D gene ambiguous. The CDR3 is 13 amino acids. The germline V and J ends were trimmed by 5 bases and 5 bases, with 14 bases remaining between them. The germline gives CDR1 SGHDT, CDR2 YYEEEE. CDR3: CASRFTGHDEQYF. For the CDR3, the DNA is TGTGCCAGCAGGTTCACCGGGCATGACGAGCAGTACTTC. Drawing the rest from reference TRBV5-6 and TRBJ2-7, the complete variable domain is DAGVTQSPTHLIKTRGQQVTLRCSPKSGHDTVSWYQQALGQGPQFIFQYYEEEERQRGNFPDRFSGHQFPNYSSELNVNALLLGDSALYLCASRFTGHDEQYFGPGTRLTVT.

As to this clone: Germline and junction disagree at one end, which may indicate a read error. CDR3 in amino acids: CASSLLGGPTF. CDR3 in DNA: TGTGCCAGCAGCTTGCTGGGGGGGCCTACCTTC. J is TRBJ2-7 and V is TRBV5-3, with a tentative D call TRBD2 (7 bases). TRBV5-3 is identified as an open reading frame with a role that is uncertain. The CDR3 spans 11 residues.

The gene calls are TRBV7-2 and TRBJ2-2; possible D gene TRBD1, 6 bases. The CDR3 length is 14 residues. Germline-derived CDR1 and CDR2 are SGHTA and FQGNSA. The V end lost 5 bases, the J end lost 2 bases, and 9 bases lay between the germline ends. The CDR3 DNA reads as TGTGCCAGCAGCCCGGACAGAAACACCGGGGAGCTGTTTTTT. It encodes CASSPDRNTGELFF.

J is TRBJ1-3 and V is TRBV7-9, with D possibly being TRBD1 (6 bases). This CDR3 is built from 17 residues. V was pared by 4 bases and J by 0 bases, with 16 bases between. In germline, CDR1 is SEHNR, CDR2 FQNEAQ (reference sequence). As DNA, the CDR3 is TGTGCCAGCAGCTCCATCCAGGGGCCCCGCTCTGGAAACACCATATATTTT. It yields the protein CASSSIQGPRSGNTIYF.

The V and J genes are TRBV6-6 and TRBJ2-5, with TRBD2 identical over 7 bases. Germline V gives CDR1 MNHNY, CDR2 SVGAGI (reference sequence). This CDR3 has 13 residues. J lost 4 bases, V lost 2 bases, and 1 base had no gene match. In DNA, the CDR3 is TGTGCCAGCAGTTACCAGCGGGGAGAGACCCAGTACTTC. Its protein is CASSYQRGETQYF.

The genes are TRBV21-1 and TRBJ2-1; the D segment call TRBD1 is taken from the table without a DNA check. TRBV21-1 is noted as a pseudogene. The CDR3 runs to 13 residues. CDR3 residues: CASRTVSYNEQFF. Here the CDR3 DNA reads TGTGCCAGCCGGACAGTTTCCTACAATGAGCAGTTCTTC.

The rearrangement links TRBV7-2 to TRBJ1-6, with 9 positions matching TRBD1. V was clipped by 0 bases and J by 10 bases; unmatched bases: 7. This CDR3 has 16 residues. From germline, CDR1 is SGHTA and CDR2 FQGNSA. The CDR3 protein is CASSLAQGAFSSPLHF. The CDR3 DNA reads TGTGCCAGCAGCTTAGCACAGGGGGCATTTTCCTCACCCCTCCACTTT.

This chain connects TRBV7-8 to TRBJ1-6; 7 nucleotides align to TRBD1. J was trimmed by 8 bases and V by 4 bases; bases with no gene match: 11. Germline lookup yields CDR1 SGHVS and CDR2 FQNEAQ. The CDR3 length is 16 residues. The CDR3 spells CASSSMTGTVYSPLHF. The CDR3 DNA is TGTGCCAGCAGCTCCATGACCGGGACAGTTTATTCACCCCTCCACTTT.

The chain employs TRBV2 and TRBJ2-2; D might be TRBD1 (6 bases). Trimming took off 7 bases at V and 5 bases at J, with 14 bases between the two ends. Germline assignment: CDR1 SNHLY and CDR2 FYNNEI. The CDR3 has 14 amino acids. The CDR3 reads CASTLLGGTGELFF. The CDR3 coding sequence is TGTGCCAGCACCCTCCTAGGGGGAACCGGGGAGCTGTTTTTT.